This T cell receptor beta chain was obtained from a study of post-analysis software for immune sequencing data. In regard to this clonotype: Antigen unknown.

Tagging with unique molecular identifiers was a feature of the TCR beta cDNA libraries. T cells numbering about 0.95 to 10 million gave rise to around 460,000 cDNA molecules. TCRdb re-called the PCR reads through MiXCR, storing one row per CDR3 protein. Among 150,000 to 200,000 distinct CDR3 sequences listed, about 30% were seen once. Study outcomes and limitations: Significantly lower normalized Chao1 diversity was found in patients with multiple sclerosis relative to controls. Samples from one preparation batch, clustered by F measure, grouped strongly together. Patients carried several TRBV segments more frequently than controls did, and TRBV5-6, TRBV5-1 and TRBV20-1 were among them.

Trimming took off 3 bases at V and 0 bases at J, with 9 bases between the two ends. CDR3 length equals 15 residues. Germline V gene data show CDR1 as SGHTA and CDR2 as FQGNSA. Sequencing was carried out using blood. The source of this sequence is a girl between 5 and 17 years old with multiple sclerosis. The chain recombines TRBV7-2 with TRBJ2-1; possible D gene TRBD1, 5 bases. CDR3 sequence: CASSFGHSSYNEQFF. The CDR3 bases are TGTGCCAGCAGCTTCGGACACAGCTCCTACAATGAGCAGTTCTTC.